The table lists the clone carrying this T cell receptor beta chain with a count of one. Here immunoSEQ multiplex PCR was the method, and the copy in TCRdb shows in-frame clones only, minus some. The sample comprises approximately 30,000 clones, 94% of which are singletons, and about 6.2% rests with the top ten. The CDR3 runs 14 residues. CDR1 is LGHDT and CDR2 is YNNKEL in the germline V gene (reference sequence). V lost 0 bases and J 7 bases, leaving 13 bases between the germline ends. The sample belongs to a study of control samples from healthy donors and cancer patients. This TCR was sampled from a man aged 55 to 69 in good health. This chain links TRBV3-1 (or the pseudogene TRBV3-2) with TRBJ2-7; D is unclear. Specimen: blood. The chain's CDR3 is CASSQDTPFWEQYF. As DNA, the CDR3 is TGTGCCAGCAGCCAAGATACGCCTTTTTGGGAGCAGTACTTC.